This is a list of T cell receptor beta chains from one sample in a study of blood T cell repertoires in COVID-19. Clones were read by immunoSEQ multiplex PCR, and TCRdb kept only the in-frame ones, dropping some. The table records 350,000 or so clones, more than 70% of them present only once. Sequenced input: peripheral blood. These receptors all come from a woman aged 55-70 years with COVID-19, enrolled during active disease. Both conserved end residues are part of each CDR3. The order of the fields is D gene, clone size, J gene, V gene, CDR3 protein, CDR3 DNA. A D gene is named only where the DNA matches it firmly. The size field is filled for only some rows; it gives once, few, many or a size class.

>.|.|TRBJ2-5|TRBV7-9
CASSLDGLVKTQYF
TGTGCCAGCAGCTTAGACGGGTTGGTGAAGACCCAGTACTTC
>.|.|TRBJ1-2|TRBV5-1
CASSLAPGAEYGYTF
TGCGCCAGCAGCTTGGCACCAGGCGCAGAATATGGCTACACCTTC
>.|.|TRBJ1-1|TRBV28
CASSSLTEAFF
TGTGCCAGCAGCTCTCTCACTGAAGCTTTCTTT
>TRBD1|.|TRBJ1-1|TRBV7-6
CASSLEHNRGGTEAFF
TGTGCCAGCAGCTTAGAACACAACAGGGGAGGCACTGAAGCTTTCTTT
>.|.|TRBJ1-1|TRBV7-3
CASSLVQDTEAFF
TGTGCCAGCAGCTTGGTTCAGGACACTGAAGCTTTCTTT
>TRBD2|.|TRBJ2-2|TRBV9
CASSVVSGGSGELFF
TGTGCCAGCAGCGTTGTTAGCGGGGGTTCCGGGGAGCTGTTTTTT
>.|few|TRBJ1-1|TRBV3-1/TRBV3-2
CATSGGTEAFF
TGTGCCACCTCCGGGGGTACTGAAGCTTTCTTT
>TRBD1|.|TRBJ1-2|TRBV19
CASSMGTGRSYGYTF
TGTGCCAGTAGTATGGGGACAGGGAGGAGCTATGGCTACACCTTC
>.|.|TRBJ1-5|TRBV18
CASSPRRDTQPQHF
TGTGCCAGCTCACCACGGAGGGATACTCAGCCCCAGCATTTT
>.|.|TRBJ2-1|TRBV2
CASSETGHSYNEQFF
TGTGCCAGCAGTGAAACAGGGCACTCCTACAATGAGCAGTTCTTC
>.|.|TRBJ1-2|TRBV5-1
CASSFYQGRSGGYTF
TGCGCCAGCAGCTTTTATCAGGGTCGGTCAGGGGGCTACACCTTC
>TRBD1|.|TRBJ1-5|TRBV6-5
CASSPTGAPDQPQHF
TGTGCCAGCAGCCCAACAGGGGCCCCCGATCAGCCCCAGCATTTT
>.|.|TRBJ2-2|TRBV20-1
CSASRQGQAGELFF
TGCAGTGCTAGTAGGCAGGGCCAGGCCGGGGAGCTGTTTTTT
>.|.|TRBJ2-4|TRBV5-8
CASSLIGVVIAKNIQYF
TGTGCCAGCAGCTTGATCGGGGTAGTGATAGCCAAAAACATTCAGTACTTC
>TRBD1|.|TRBJ1-2|TRBV13
CASRGARQGYGYTF
TGTGCCAGCAGGGGGGCGAGACAGGGCTATGGCTACACCTTC
>.|.|TRBJ2-5|TRBV18
CASSPNFGGEETQYF
TGTGCCAGCTCACCTAATTTTGGCGGGGAAGAGACCCAGTACTTC
>.|.|TRBJ1-1|TRBV19
CASSSRGSGPNTEAFF
TGTGCCAGTAGTAGCCGGGGGTCCGGGCCGAACACTGAAGCTTTCTTT
>TRBD1|.|TRBJ1-4|TRBV6-5
CASSPQGAMAEKLFF
TGTGCCAGCAGTCCGCAGGGGGCGATGGCTGAAAAACTGTTTTTT
>TRBD2|.|TRBJ2-5|TRBV7-7
CASSPSGLAGGETQYF
TGTGCCAGCAGCCCTAGTGGGCTAGCGGGAGGAGAGACCCAGTACTTC
>.|.|TRBJ2-1|TRBV7-2
CASSSYANNEQFF
TGTGCCAGCAGCTCTTACGCGAACAATGAGCAGTTCTTC
>.|once|TRBJ2-3|TRBV5-1
CASSQGHSTDTQYF
TGCGCCAGCAGCCAGGGACATAGCACAGATACGCAGTATTTT
>TRBD1|.|TRBJ2-7|TRBV30
CAWSVETGIPLAEQYF
TGTGCCTGGAGTGTTGAGACAGGGATCCCCCTCGCCGAGCAGTACTTC
>TRBD1|.|TRBJ1-5|TRBV6-6
CASISRQGFLQPQHF
TGTGCCAGCATTTCACGACAGGGATTTCTACAGCCCCAGCATTTT
>TRBD1|.|TRBJ2-7|TRBV12-3/TRBV12-4
CASRGQATYEQYF
TGTGCCAGCAGAGGACAGGCCACCTACGAGCAGTACTTC
>.|.|TRBJ2-7|TRBV7-9
CASSHDRIGYEQYF
TGTGCCAGCAGCCACGACAGAATTGGATACGAGCAGTACTTC
>.|.|TRBJ2-5|TRBV10-2
CASSEALEVNF
TGCGCCAGCAGTGAGGCTCTGGAGGTGAACTTC
>.|.|TRBJ2-1|TRBV7-5
CVRSLAGGYNEQFF
TGTGTCAGAAGCTTAGCCGGGGGATACAATGAGCAGTTCTTC
>.|.|TRBJ1-5|TRBV6-1
CASSEAGTRWDSNQPQHF
TGTGCCAGCAGTGAAGCCGGGACAAGATGGGATAGCAATCAGCCCCAGCATTTT
>.|.|TRBJ2-5|TRBV11-2
CASSPVSTSMTQYF
TGTGCCAGCAGCCCCGTAAGCACGTCCATGACCCAGTACTTC
>.|.|TRBJ1-6|TRBV20-1
CSASTDEDSPLHF
TGCAGTGCTAGTACTGATGAGGATTCACCCCTCCACTTT
>.|once|TRBJ2-7|TRBV6-5
CASSYSRWTPYEQYF
TGTGCCAGCAGTTACTCGAGGTGGACACCGTACGAGCAGTACTTC
>TRBD1|.|TRBJ1-1|TRBV19
CASSITGQMNTEAFF
TGTGCCAGTAGTATCACGGGACAGATGAACACTGAAGCTTTCTTT
>.|.|TRBJ2-3|TRBV5-4
CASSQDSSTDTQYF
TGTGCCAGCAGCCAAGACAGCAGCACAGATACGCAGTATTTT
>.|.|TRBJ2-3|TRBV4-2
CASSQAVFYTDTQYF
TGTGCCAGCAGCCAAGCCGTATTCTACACAGATACGCAGTATTTT
>.|.|TRBJ2-5|TRBV3-1/TRBV3-2
CASSQVSSQVVETQYF
TGTGCCAGCAGCCAAGTCTCCTCACAGGTAGTAGAGACCCAGTACTTC
>.|once|TRBJ1-2|TRBV6-6
CASSYSESLTNGYTF
TGTGCCAGCAGTTACTCTGAGAGCCTGACAAATGGCTACACCTTC
>.|once|TRBJ1-3|TRBV21-1
CASSWKAQASYSGNTIYF
TGTGCCAGCAGCTGGAAGGCGCAGGCGTCTTACTCTGGAAACACCATATATTTT
>.|once|TRBJ1-1|TRBV2
CASRSTGLAEAFF
TGTGCCAGCAGATCTACAGGGTTGGCTGAAGCTTTCTTT
>.|once|TRBJ2-2|TRBV5-4
CASSGRGLTGELFF
TGTGCCAGCAGTGGACGAGGACTAACCGGGGAGCTGTTTTTT
>TRBD1|.|TRBJ2-2|TRBV5-6
CASSLAGGWGTAGELFF
TGTGCCAGCAGCTTGGCAGGCGGCTGGGGGACAGCCGGGGAGCTGTTTTTT
>TRBD1|.|TRBJ1-2|TRBV18
CASSPIGQGGYGYTF
TGTGCCAGCTCACCGATAGGACAGGGCGGCTATGGCTACACCTTC
>TRBD1|.|TRBJ1-1|TRBV27
CASSSTRDRTVGAEAFF
TGTGCCAGCAGTTCAACCCGGGACAGGACGGTGGGAGCTGAAGCTTTCTTT
>TRBD1|.|TRBJ2-7|TRBV29-1
CSGGQGAYEQYF
TGCAGCGGGGGACAGGGGGCCTACGAGCAGTACTTC
>.|.|TRBJ2-5|TRBV12-3/TRBV12-4
CASSLVGGETQYF
TGTGCCAGCAGTTTGGTAGGGGGTGAGACCCAGTACTTC
>.|.|TRBJ2-5|TRBV5-1
CASSVGDSGPGEETQYF
TGCGCCAGCAGCGTTGGCGATTCCGGTCCAGGGGAAGAGACCCAGTACTTC
>.|.|TRBJ2-4|TRBV28
CASSSLNQGRINIQYF
TGTGCCAGCAGTTCCCTCAATCAAGGGAGAATAAACATTCAGTACTTC
>TRBD1|.|TRBJ1-2|TRBV5-6
CASSSLSDRGYGYTF
TGTGCCAGCAGCTCCCTTTCGGACAGGGGATATGGCTACACCTTC
>.|once|TRBJ1-1|TRBV2
CASTPPWGRGTEAFF
TGTGCCAGCACCCCCCCCTGGGGCAGGGGCACTGAAGCTTTCTTT
>.|.|TRBJ1-1|TRBV19
CASSIRENTEAFF
TGTGCCAGTAGTATACGGGAGAACACTGAAGCTTTCTTT
>.|.|TRBJ1-1|TRBV7-9
CASSLQGFTEAFF
TGTGCCAGCAGCTTACAGGGGTTCACTGAAGCTTTCTTT
>TRBD2|.|TRBJ2-2|TRBV11-2
CASSSSGGGTGELFF
TGTGCCAGCAGCTCTAGCGGGGGTGGGACCGGGGAGCTGTTTTTT